These 6 T cell receptor beta chains were sequenced from one sample in a study of T cell repertoires in cytomegalovirus infection. Via MiXCR, TCRdb re-called the reads, giving one row per CDR3 protein. The table has hundreds of thousands of distinct CDR3 sequences, about 40% seen once; the top ten hold under 3%. The sample consisted of PBMCs. These receptor sequences come from a human donor in good health (CMV status not recorded). Some clones in this sample may be carry-over from other donors' samples.

The chain links TRBV7-9 to TRBJ1-1; 8 bases map to TRBD1. The germline gives CDR1 SEHNR, CDR2 FQNEAQ (reference sequence). The CDR3 runs 17 residues. V dropped 4 bases and J dropped 1; count of bases not matched to a gene: 11. The chain's CDR3 is CASSSRETGVWNTEAFF. CDR3 DNA: TGTGCCAGCAGCTCGAGGGAGACAGGGGTTTGGAACACTGAAGCTTTCTTT.

In its sample, this clonotype was seen many times. In DNA form, the CDR3 reads TGTGCCAGCAGCTTACGGACAGCAGCCGGGGATACGCAGTATTTT. Its protein product is CASSLRTAAGDTQYF. The chain couples TRBV7-2 to TRBJ2-3, with TRBD1 as a possible D gene (6 bases). There are 15 residues in the CDR3. Germline CDR1 and CDR2: SGHTA and FQGNSA. V lost 2 bases to trimming and J lost 6 bases, with 15 bases between them.

The sample holds a few counts of this clonotype. The rearrangement joins TRBV28 to TRBJ2-7, with D maybe TRBD2 (6 bases). V lost 10 bases and J lost 3, with 19 bases in between. Germline values: CDR1 MDHEN, CDR2 SYDVKM. This CDR3 has 14 amino acids. The CDR3 bases are TGTGCCACCGGGGACTCTTATTATTACTACGAGCAGTACTTC. The encoded protein is CATGDSYYYYEQYF.

This clonotype was observed a few times. The chain recombines TRBV28 with TRBJ2-5; TRBD2 agrees at 12 bases. The CDR3 consists of 16 residues. CDR1 MDHEN and CDR2 SYDVKM come from the germline V gene. The junction had 9 bases not matched to a gene; V was cut back by 5 bases and J by 5 bases. The CDR3 DNA reads TGTGCCAGCAGTCGTCGACTAGCGGGAGCTCGGGAGACCCAGTACTTC. Translation: CASSRRLAGARETQYF.

The chain joins TRBV20-1 to TRBJ1-1; D is perhaps TRBD1 (5 bases). Germline values: CDR1 DFQATT, CDR2 SNEGSKA (reference sequence). The CDR3 loop spans 15 amino acids. The V end was cut by 1 base, the J end by 4 bases, with 16 bases between. In DNA, the CDR3 is TGCAGTGCTAGAGGTCAGGGAAGGGCGGCCACTGAAGCTTTCTTT. It specifies CSARGQGRAATEAFF.

This chain uses TRBV4-2 with TRBJ2-1; TRBD1 or TRBD2 may be the D gene (7 bases each). The germline V and J ends were trimmed by 1 base and 8 bases, with 27 bases remaining between them. Germline CDR1 and CDR2: LGHNA and YNFKEQ. CDR3 size: 19 residues. CDR3 amino acids: CASSQVSGGSRGRGDEQFF. The CDR3 DNA is TGTGCCAGCAGCCAAGTCTCAGGGGGGTCGCGGGGGAGGGGCGATGAGCAGTTCTTC.